A single sample is the source of the 20 T cell receptor beta chains below, sequenced in a study of human T cells and chemical hapten exposure. Time point in this sample: patch test 1, 2 weeks after DPC sensitization. Described treatment: therapeutic diphenylcyclopropenone sensitization with weekly scalp DPC. TCRdb passed the RACE reads through MiXCR, listing each CDR3 protein once. Of fewer than 500,000 distinct CDR3 sequences in the sample, roughly 4.8% were seen once. The sample here was whole blood, taken in connection with sensitization to the hapten diphenylcyclopropenone (DPC). The receptors come from a woman aged 50 to 65 with alopecia areata. Some clones in this sample may be carry-over from other donors' samples.

The chain recombines TRBV5-5 with TRBJ2-3; the match to TRBD2 covers 7 bases. Per the germline V gene, CDR1 is SGHKS and CDR2 is YYEKEE (reference sequence). The length of the CDR3 is 17 residues. Unmatched junction bases numbered 7, after V lost 0 bases and J lost 0 bases. In DNA, the CDR3 is TGTGCCAGCAGCTTGGTGCCTAGCGGAGACAGCACAGATACGCAGTATTTT. Protein: CASSLVPSGDSTDTQYF.

This clonotype was seen only a few times. This chain joins TRBV7-8 and TRBJ1-1; 7 bases agree with TRBD1. The CDR3 loop spans 15 amino acids. V was pared by 11 bases and J by 0 bases, with 12 bases of the junction left unmatched. CDR1 is SGHVS, CDR2 FQNEAQ, per germline. The CDR3 nucleotides are TGTGCCTCCTTACCAGGGGGAGCCATGAACACTGAAGCTTTCTTT. Its translation is CASLPGGAMNTEAFF.

This clonotype was observed many times. V usage is TRBV6-5 and J usage is TRBJ1-1; possible D gene TRBD1, 5 bases. The CDR3 has 15 amino acids. Trimming shortened V by 8 bases and J by 5 bases, and 21 bases separated the two germline ends. Germline V CDR1 and CDR2: MNHEY, SVGAGI. The CDR3 DNA follows: TGTGCCAGCGGGCGTGCGGCAGGGCGGGGGACTGAAGCTTTCTTT. Amino acid sequence: CASGRAAGRGTEAFF.

This clonotype was recorded a few times. The CDR3 DNA is TGTGCCAGCAGTTTGGCAGGGCCACTCTACGAGCAGTACTTC. It specifies CASSLAGPLYEQYF. The chain employs TRBV12-3 or TRBV12-4 and TRBJ2-7; D perhaps matches TRBD1 (5 bases). The CDR3 loop spans 14 amino acids. Trimming cost V 3 bases and J 3 bases, with 12 bases left between them.

This clonotype appeared many times. The genes are TRBV20-1 and TRBJ2-7; no clear D. Trimming cost V 3 bases and J 1 base, with 4 bases left between them. This CDR3 contains 11 residues. The germline V gene encodes CDR1 DFQATT and CDR2 SNEGSKA (reference sequence). DNA for the CDR3: TGCAGTGCTAGTAGTTCCTACGAGCAGTACTTC. Protein product: CSASSSYEQYF.

This clonotype was observed many times. V and J are TRBV15 and TRBJ2-3; D tentatively reads TRBD1 or TRBD2 (5 bases each). The CDR3 contains 19 residues. In germline, CDR1 is LNHNV, CDR2 YYDKDF (reference sequence). Trimming pared 0 bases from V and 0 bases from J, leaving 19 bases between. CDR3 amino acids: CATSRDARWLGPSTDTQYF. CDR3 DNA: TGTGCCACCAGCAGAGATGCTAGGTGGTTGGGACCTAGCACAGATACGCAGTATTTT.

This clonotype was observed at least ten times. V gene TRBV10-3 combines with J gene TRBJ1-1; D unresolved. V was clipped by 10 bases and J by 5 bases, with 17 bases between them. Per the germline V gene, CDR1 is ENHRY and CDR2 is SYGVKD. CDR3 length: 13 amino acids. DNA for the CDR3: TGTGCCACAGAGCCCGGCTCGGGGACTGAAGCTTTCTTT. This sequence encodes CATEPGSGTEAFF.

This clonotype has more than one count but fewer than ten. The chain combines TRBV12-5 with TRBJ2-3; 8 bases align to TRBD2. The CDR3 covers 18 residues. V lost 4 bases to trimming and J lost 2 bases; unmatched junction nucleotides: 14. Germline assignment: CDR1 LGHNT and CDR2 FRNRAP. CDR3 sequence reads: CASGSTRTSFGLTDTQYF. The CDR3 nucleotides are TGTGCTAGTGGTTCCACCCGGACTAGCTTTGGGCTCACAGATACGCAGTATTTT.

The chain links TRBV30 to TRBJ2-7, with TRBD1 matching over 9 bases. In germline, CDR1 is GTSNPN, CDR2 SVGIG (reference sequence). With 4 bases clipped from V and 1 base from J, the junction kept 11 bases outside the gene matches. There are 16 residues in the CDR3. In nucleotides, the CDR3 is TGTGCCTGGACCACGTTAGGGGACAGGGTTTCCTACGAGCAGTACTTC. As protein: CAWTTLGDRVSYEQYF.

In this sample, this clonotype turned up a few times. The chain recombines TRBV3-1 with TRBJ1-2; D may be TRBD1 (5 bases). The CDR3 contains 15 residues. The V end lost 0 bases, the J end lost 2 bases, and 10 bases lay between the germline ends. The germline CDR1 and CDR2 sequences are LGHDT and YNNKEL (reference sequence). CDR3 region: CASSQDVQGNYGYTF. DNA for the CDR3: TGTGCCAGCAGCCAAGATGTCCAGGGAAACTATGGCTACACCTTC.

This clonotype showed up many times. The chain recombines TRBV27 with TRBJ2-1; 8 nucleotides agree with TRBD1. The CDR3 spans 15 residues. Trimming cost V 3 bases and J 8 bases; bases outside gene matches: 9. CDR1 MNHEY and CDR2 SMNVEV come from the germline V gene (reference sequence). This CDR3 reads CASSLQDRVRDEQFF. DNA of the CDR3: TGTGCCAGCAGTTTGCAGGACAGGGTGAGGGATGAGCAGTTCTTC.

In this sample, this clonotype turned up a few times. The CDR3 is CASRPAETYEQYF. CDR3 nucleotides: TGTGCCAGCAGACCGGCCGAGACCTACGAGCAGTACTTC. This sequence joins TRBV28 and TRBJ2-7; D remains unclear. Trimming cost V 6 bases and J 2 bases, with 11 bases left between them. The CDR3 spans 13 residues. Germline V lookup: CDR1 MDHEN, CDR2 SYDVKM. The full variable domain, rest sourced from reference TRBV28 and TRBJ2-7, is DVKVTQSSRYLVKRTGEKVFLECVQDMDHENMFWYRQDPGLGLRLIYFSYDVKMKEKGDIPEGYSVSREKKERFSLILESASTNQTSMYLCASRPAETYEQYFGPGTRLTVT.

This clonotype came up a few times. The chain employs TRBV12-5 and TRBJ1-5, with unresolved D. The germline V gene has CDR1 LGHNT and CDR2 FRNRAP. This CDR3 contains 14 residues. V lost 5 bases, J lost 0 bases, and 8 bases lay in between. In DNA form, the CDR3 reads TGTGCTAGTGGTCCGGAATATAGCAATCAGCCCCAGCATTTT. Translation gives CASGPEYSNQPQHF.

This clonotype occurred a few times. The gene calls are TRBV7-9 and TRBJ2-1; 7 bases map to TRBD2. Losses at the gene ends were 5 bases for V and 4 bases for J; bases not matched to a gene: 14. CDR1 is SEHNR, CDR2 FQNEAQ, per germline (reference sequence). The CDR3 totals 17 residues. CDR3 loop: CASSASLRRTSYNEQFF. The CDR3 DNA reads as TGTGCCAGCAGCGCCTCTCTGAGGCGGACTAGTTACAATGAGCAGTTCTTC.

This clonotype was found many times. V usage is TRBV3-1 and J usage is TRBJ2-1, with TRBD2 identical over 10 bases. CDR3 length: 15 amino acids. Trimming removed 0 bases from V and 9 bases from J; junction bases left unmatched: 5. Germline loops: CDR1 LGHDT, CDR2 YNNKEL (reference sequence). The CDR3 bases are TGTGCCAGCAGCCAAGATTCTAGCGGGAGAATTGAGCAGTTCTTC. Translated: CASSQDSSGRIEQFF.

This clonotype showed up many times. The rearrangement uses TRBV7-9 and TRBJ2-7; D is unresolved. Germline CDR1 is SEHNR and CDR2 is FQNEAQ (reference sequence). The CDR3 totals 15 residues. Trimming took off 1 base at V and 5 bases at J, with 15 bases between the two ends. DNA of the CDR3: TGTGCCAGCAGCTTAGGCACCGCGTTTGGCCACGAGCAGTACTTC. Protein sequence: CASSLGTAFGHEQYF.

V and J are TRBV28 and TRBJ1-1; D might be TRBD1 (5 bases). With 3 bases removed from V and 1 base from J, the gap between germline ends came to 12 bases. This CDR3 comprises 15 residues. Germline CDR1 is MDHEN and CDR2 is SYDVKM. In DNA form, the CDR3 reads TGTGCCAGCAGTTTCAGGGTGCCGGGGAACACTGAAGCTTTCTTT. This gives the protein CASSFRVPGNTEAFF.

Remarks on this clonotype: A read error may explain this, as a much larger clone is one base away. This chain uses TRBV20-1 with TRBJ2-4; possibly TRBD2 for D (6 bases). This CDR3 comprises 15 residues. Germline CDR1 DFQATT, CDR2 SNEGSKA (reference sequence). The CDR3 DNA follows: TGCAGTGCTAGAGAGGGCGGGAACGCCAAAAACATTCGGTACTTC. It encodes CSAREGGNAKNIRYF.

This clonotype was seen only a few times. V usage is TRBV9 and J usage is TRBJ1-2, with D hard to call. The CDR3 is 16 amino acids. Germline CDR1 SGDLS, CDR2 YYNGEE. Trimming took off 0 bases at V and 3 bases at J, with 15 bases between the two ends. CDR3 coding DNA: TGTGCCAGCAGCGTAGGGGCGAGCCGAAAGGACTATGGCTACACCTTC. Protein sequence: CASSVGASRKDYGYTF.

The rearrangement uses TRBV12-3 or TRBV12-4 and TRBJ2-2; unclear D gene. The CDR3 runs to 13 residues. Trimming pared 5 bases from V and 7 bases from J, leaving 11 bases between. The CDR3 reads CASSIRQDGELFF. CDR3 nucleotides: TGTGCCAGCAGTATTCGACAAGACGGGGAGCTGTTTTTT.